Described below is a single TCR beta chain sequence and its context. Its antigen remains unidentified. Base qualities were left out, and no much larger clone turns up one base away. The data belong to a study of vaccination effects on CD4 cells after COVID-19 (dated 2022 in TCRdb). For the wider study: Across the study, the median time from the second dose to post-vaccine sampling was 72 days (range 14 to 241). A total of ten to eleven COVID-19 convalescent patients and a handful of SARS-CoV-2-naive healthy vaccine recipients were included in the full study. In both COVID-19 convalescent patients and infection-naive vaccine recipients, the study compared SARS-CoV-2 spike-specific CD4+ TCR repertoires from before mRNA vaccination with those from after it. Cultures from other donors in the study were sequenced with the Oncomine TCR Beta short-read assay on an Illumina iSeq 100. Here is what the overall study found, with its caveats: Among healthy vaccine recipients, nearly all vaccine-induced clones were SARS-CoV-2 mono-reactive, and just 1 of 255 was cross-reactive with common cold coronaviruses. The study was limited by a small number of convalescent patients and lacked early post-infection timepoints. Clones induced by infection and clones induced by vaccination both contracted markedly at late timepoints after vaccination, which fits with T cell responses waning over time.

Library preparation employed the immunoSEQ multiplex PCR assay. DNA from the cultured, isolated CD4+ T cells was subjected to TCR beta CDR3 sequencing. In the source study's methods: Non-productive TCR sequences were removed and reads were trimmed to the CDR3 region, keeping CDR3s of at least 7 amino acids. Antigen-specific clonotypes were identified with the MANAFEST web app by comparing expansion in peptide wells against reference cultures. Positive clones required FDR<0.05 expansion versus reference and all other wells, odds ratio above 5, and frequency above 0.1% in two replicate wells. Cross-reactive clonotypes were defined as significantly expanded in SARS-CoV-2 spike wells and in at least one common cold coronavirus spike condition. CDR3 similarity was assessed by Levenshtein distance using the stringdist R package, and unrooted trees were constructed with ape in R 3.6.1. TCRdb's version of the immuneACCESS table is confined to in-frame rearrangements and falls short of the full clone set. An unresolved V gene accounts for under half of the shortfall where checked; the remainder is of unknown origin. V, J and clone size are taken as reported in that table, and D and trimming were inferred from the DNA itself. This sample has tens of thousands of clones in its table, and approximately 72% of those were observed once. The ten top clones hold roughly 10% of the sample.

CDR1 and CDR2 were assigned from the germline V gene as KGHSH and LQKENI. Trimming costs V 2 bases and J 6 bases, and their ends lie 14 bases apart. Reading from cysteine to phenylalanine, the CDR3 counts 15 amino acids. The retained sequence is limited to the CDR3, 45 bases, with the frame set at the first base. In the ViraFEST assay, PBMC were stimulated with viral peptide pools, and TCR sequencing was then used to find antigen-specific CD4+ T cell clonotypes based on their expansion. After more than 9 days of culture, CD4+ T cells were isolated with the EasySep CD4+ T cell isolation kit. Participants received two doses of either the BNT162b2 or the mRNA-1273 mRNA SARS-CoV-2 vaccine. None of the healthy vaccine recipients had a prior SARS-CoV-2 infection, which was confirmed by nucleocapsid antibody tests that came back negative both before and after vaccination. Roughly 2 million PBMC per well were cultured in IMDM with about 5.4% human AB serum, 9 to 10 IU/ml IL-2 and gentamicin, plus 10 ug/ml peptides. Half of the culture medium was replaced with fresh IL-2-containing medium on days 3 and 7. Each peptide stimulation condition was cultured in triplicate wells unless otherwise noted. Using Ficoll-Paque Plus gradient centrifugation, PBMC were separated from whole blood and then either used fresh or cryopreserved at -140C. The spike proteins of SARS-CoV-2 and of the common cold coronaviruses HCoV-NL63, HCoV-OC43 and HCoV-229E were spanned by overlapping peptide pools. The QIAamp micro DNA kit was used to extract genomic DNA from the cultured CD4+ T cells.

The sequencing used CD4+ T cells from PBMCs cultured with HCoV-NL63 spike peptides, collected after COVID-19 vaccination. The label giving this sample's cell subset or site can be read as: HCoV-NL63 spike overlapping peptide pool stimulation. The TCR was taken from a human donor who received a COVID-19 vaccine. The chain was built from TRBV18 and TRBJ1-5, and the D gene may be TRBD1, 5 bases matching. The CDR3 protein is CASSPFEGLSQPQHF. In nucleotides, the sequence is TGTGCCAGCTCACCATTTGAGGGGCTTAGTCAGCCCCAGCATTTT.